This is a list of T cell receptor beta chains from one sample in a study of CD8+CD57+ T cells in acquired aplastic anemia. TCRdb analysed the reads with MiXCR anew, one entry per CDR3 protein. The data show some 170,000 distinct CDR3 sequences, about three fifths seen once. Specimen: sorted CD4+, CD8+, or CD8+CD57+ T cells (not recorded which) from PBMCs. These receptors came from a human donor with aplastic anemia. Each CDR3 is given with its conserved first and last residue. A D gene is named only where the DNA matches it firmly. Not all rows give a size; the values are once, few, many and, for expanded clones, a class.

15	TRBV5-5	TRBJ2-5	-	-	CASSLSEDLGWTQYF	TGTGCCAGCAGCTTATCTGAAGACTTAGGTTGGACCCAGTACTTC
15	TRBV2	TRBJ1-1	-	-	CASSTSRRRNTEAFF	TGTGCCAGCAGTACCAGCCGACGGCGAAACACTGAAGCTTTCTTT
13	TRBV2	TRBJ2-7	TRBD2	many	CASSLGGGVEQYF	TGTGCCAGCAGTTTGGGCGGGGGGGTCGAGCAGTACTTC
16	TRBV7-7	TRBJ2-3	-	-	CASSLDLGGPGDTQYF	TGTGCTAGCAGCTTAGACCTCGGAGGGCCGGGTGATACGCAGTATTTT
13	TRBV20-1	TRBJ1-2	TRBD1	-	CSAKRDRAFGYTF	TGCAGTGCTAAGCGGGACAGGGCTTTTGGCTACACCTTC
14	TRBV7-3	TRBJ2-7	TRBD2	-	CASSPTSGGVEQYF	TGTGCCAGCAGCCCAACTAGCGGAGGGGTCGAGCAGTACTTC
12	TRBV29-1	TRBJ2-1	-	few	CSVDGADNEQFF	TGCAGCGTTGATGGGGCCGACAATGAGCAGTTCTTC
14	TRBV7-9	TRBJ1-6	TRBD1	-	CASGPGQVNSALHF	TGTGCCAGCGGTCCGGGACAGGTTAATTCAGCCCTCCACTTT
15	TRBV6-1	TRBJ2-7	TRBD1	-	CASSVGQGQSYEQYF	TGTGCCAGCAGTGTAGGACAGGGGCAATCCTACGAGCAGTACTTC
14	TRBV20-1	TRBJ2-2	-	many	CSARCRGNTGELFF	TGCAGTGCTAGGTGCAGGGGGAACACCGGGGAGCTGTTTTTT
15	TRBV5-6	TRBJ2-1	-	-	CASSPSERYYNEQFF	TGTGCCAGCAGCCCTTCGGAGCGGTACTACAATGAGCAGTTCTTC
13	TRBV7-3	TRBJ2-4	TRBD1	-	CASTRTGGNIQYF	TGTGCCAGCACCCGGACAGGGGGAAACATTCAGTACTTC
14	TRBV20-1	TRBJ2-3	-	many	CSARDLEGGDTQYF	TGCAGTGCTAGAGATCTCGAGGGGGGAGATACGCAGTATTTT
16	TRBV7-9	TRBJ2-7	TRBD2	few	CASSPRSSGNNYEQYF	TGTGCCAGCAGCCCCCGTTCTAGCGGGAACAACTACGAGCAGTACTTC
13	TRBV7-6	TRBJ2-5	-	-	CASSLPRGETQYF	TGTGCCAGCAGCCTACCTAGGGGAGAGACCCAGTACTTC
13	TRBV29-1	TRBJ2-7	-	-	CSVRPTVRDEQYF	TGCAGCGTTAGGCCCACGGTGCGGGACGAGCAGTACTTC
14	TRBV5-1	TRBJ2-2	-	-	CATRMGANTGELFF	TGCGCCACCCGCATGGGGGCGAACACCGGGGAGCTGTTTTTT
13	TRBV29-1	TRBJ2-1	-	-	CSVEEHNYNEQFF	TGCAGCGTTGAAGAGCATAACTACAATGAGCAGTTCTTC
13	TRBV12-3/TRBV12-4	TRBJ1-2	-	-	CASSLGRDYGYTF	TGTGCCAGCAGTTTAGGACGAGACTATGGCTACACCTTC
12	TRBV20-1	TRBJ1-2	-	-	CSATATDYGYTF	TGCAGTGCTACCGCGACAGACTATGGCTACACCTTC